This paragraph covers one TCR beta chain sequence. Its antigen is not identified. CDR3 length: 13 residues. The V and J ends lost 8 bases and 7 bases respectively, with 15 bases between them. Per germline, CDR1 MNHNS and CDR2 SASEGT. The sample belongs to a study of T cells in Graves' hyperthyroidism and ophthalmopathy. Study at large: Specimen type is peripheral blood, collected at initial diagnosis prior to any treatment.

The CDR3 regions of TCR beta were amplified from RNA transcripts. A set of HTBI primers served as the primers for a first-round RT-PCR of the TCR CDR3. TCRdb reprocessed the multiplex PCR reads via MiXCR and lists one record per CDR3 protein. The repertoire holds over 300,000 distinct CDR3 sequences, with over 11% as singletons. Patients aged 18 to 65 had newly diagnosed hyperthyroidism lasting under 2 months. PBMCs were derived from roughly 10 ml fresh peripheral blood. Study-level results: Model output signaled ophthalmopathy a median approximately six months ahead of onset.

The sample comprised blood. The sequence derives from a woman aged 55-75 years with Graves' hyperthyroidism. This chain connects TRBV6-1 to TRBJ2-1; D ambiguous. The CDR3 sequence is CASYKTGTNEQFF. The CDR3 bases are TGTGCCAGCTATAAGACGGGCACGAATGAGCAGTTCTTC.